This TCR beta chain was observed in a study of long-term antiretroviral therapy in people with HIV (dated by TCRdb to the early 2020s). Study-level background: The earliest samples were collected approximately a decade before the 2015 WHO recommendation for immediate ART, a period when ART was typically delayed until CD4 counts fell. About 40% of the 30 participants with HIV were female. No cross-contamination during QIAcube processing was seen in test extractions of a monoclonal T-cell line run alongside a few dozen polyclonal samples. Whether ART initiation and durable HIV suppression were associated with changes in peripheral blood TRB repertoire composition and diversity was tested in a retrospective serial study. A total of 192 cryopreserved PBMC samples came from 25 to 30 adults with confirmed HIV infection and were collected serially over a mean of about 6 years (range 1-12).

Only a few counts were recorded for this clone. Its antigen specificity is not known. Base qualities were left out, and no much larger clone turns up one base away. The research as a whole found: Inferences about post-ART repertoire changes are limited because no data were available on ART adherence, viral resistance or therapy changes. At every time point, the repertoire was dominated by expanded TRB clones first identified before ART initiation, although this dominance fluctuated and, in many PLHIV, declined after ART. Samples dated from the mid-2000s to the late 2010s, and the ART regimens used may be less effective than current ones. Limited PBMC availability meant only the TCR beta chain was sequenced, without alpha chain pairing. A significant increase in TRB diversity was found to be associated with ART initiation, although TRB diversity was observed to remain significantly below that of transplant donor controls even after long-term ART. Because pre-ART samples had limited cell numbers, unsorted PBMC were profiled rather than sorted CD4+ and CD8+ T cells. HIV repertoires had narrower CDR3 length ranges than controls, and the network structure suggested an antigen-experienced repertoire that shifted only slightly toward naive after ART.

To be included, a participant needed at least one PBMC sample from before ART initiation plus at least two post-ART samples. Every participant with HIV received treatment in the United States of America. Before DNA extraction, cryopreserved samples of about 0.9-11 million PBMC were thawed and then washed. At the time of the earliest PBMC sample, participants with HIV were aged between roughly 23 and 60 years. PBMC samples were contributed by each participant from 1-4 timepoints before ART initiation and 2-8 timepoints after ART initiation, with a median of 7 samples. For every participant, serial HIV viral load, CD4+ T-cell count, ART history and demographic data were obtained. Using a Qiagen kit on a QIAcube, genomic DNA was extracted from unsorted PBMC, with samples processed in batches of 12. The junction shows trimming of 6 bases on V and 11 bases on J, and the gene matches do not reach 10 bases of it. CDR1 and CDR2, looked up from the germline V gene, are SNHLY and FYNNEI. From its cysteine to its phenylalanine, the CDR3 spans 14 amino acids. This entry keeps only the CDR3 DNA: 42 bases, framed from base 1.

Sequencing of the TRB variable region was done with the immunoSEQ hsTCRB v3.0 assay at survey level resolution. The target sequencing depth for TRB was about 40,000-55,000 T-cell genomes per sample. An Illumina MiSeq with a v3 150-cycle kit was used to sequence the pooled TRB libraries. The study's own analysis went as follows. Repertoire analysis was run in R within a reproducible Nextflow workflow that covered QC, data transformation and analysis. LymphoSeq2, an R package for exploring AIRR-Seq data, was used to implement custom analyses. Four samples that yielded fewer than 5000 total TRB sequences were excluded, so that 150 to 200 HIV repertoires were analyzed. Among the 170 to 200 retained HIV repertoires, 59 were collected before ART initiation and approximately 130 were collected after ART initiation. Repertoires were downsampled to 5000 TRB nucleotide sequences, with summary statistics averaged over 100 downsampling iterations. The analysis kept only TRB sequences whose CDR3 regions were at least seven amino acids long. Two measures captured diversity: a Shannon entropy-derived clonality score and the Gini coefficient. In repertoire networks, the top 5000 CDR3 amino acid sequences were linked whenever an edit distance of one separated two sequences. Antigen specificity groups and MHC restriction were predicted for TRB CDR3 amino acid sequences with GLIPH2. To flag known associations with CMV, EBV, HIV or tissue antigens, CDR3 amino acid sequences were compared against VDJdb and McPAS-TCR. Pre-ART, post-ART and control groups were compared with Wilcoxon signed-rank tests and Holm-Bonferroni correction. Not all clones reach the TCRdb copy of this immuneACCESS table, which keeps in-frame sequences only. Checked studies attribute under half of the gap to unresolved V genes and leave the rest unexplained. The V and J calls and clone size are taken from that table; D and trimming were inferred from the DNA. A total of fewer than 30,000 clones appear in this sample, 85% to 90% of them only once. Of the sample, roughly 5% falls within the top ten clones.

The sample here was unsorted PBMCs, taken 0.8 years after starting antiretroviral therapy. This sequence was found in a woman younger than 45 with HIV. Here the chain combines TRBV2 and TRBJ1-2, and 12 junctional nucleotides match TRBD1. CDR3 reads: CASRAGQGAKPYTF. Read as DNA, the sequence is TGTGCCAGCAGGGCGGGACAGGGGGCAAAACCTTACACCTTC.